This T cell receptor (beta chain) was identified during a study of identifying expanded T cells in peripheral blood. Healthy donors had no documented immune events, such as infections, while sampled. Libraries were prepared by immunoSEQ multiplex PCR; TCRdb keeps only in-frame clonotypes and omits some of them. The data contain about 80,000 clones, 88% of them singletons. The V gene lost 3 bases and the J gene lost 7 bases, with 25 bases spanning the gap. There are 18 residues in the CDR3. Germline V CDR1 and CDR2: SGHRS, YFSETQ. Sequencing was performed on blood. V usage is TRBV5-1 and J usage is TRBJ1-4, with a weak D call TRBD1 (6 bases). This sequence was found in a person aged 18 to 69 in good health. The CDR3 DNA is TGCGCCAGCAGCTACCTTGGTCGTCTAGACAGGATTTCTGAAAAACTGTTTTTT. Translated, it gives CASSYLGRLDRISEKLFF.